This T cell receptor beta chain was identified during a study of CD8 T cells in Susac syndrome. CD8+ and CD4+ T cells from blood underwent TCR beta sequencing. The RNA, about 0.45 to 1 ug, was put through reverse transcription using random hexamers. The authors amplified TCR beta CDR3 across 54 Vbeta and 13 Jbeta using immunoSEQ multiplex PCR. Each CDR3 protein gets one entry after TCRdb re-called the immunoSEQ multiplex PCR reads with MiXCR. The sample records about 180,000 distinct CDR3 sequences, roughly 94% being singletons. Germline CDR1 reads KGHSH; CDR2 reads LQKENI. The ends were cut back, 6 bases at V and 7 bases at J, with 10 bases in the middle. This CDR3 has 13 residues. Study-wide results and limits: The CD4+ T cell repertoires in Susac syndrome were not clonally expanded.

In the case of this clonotype: Its specificity is not known.

The TCR sequence derives from a human donor with Susac syndrome. The sequencing input was CD4+ T cells from PBMCs. The chain employs TRBV18 and TRBJ1-6; TRBD1 might be the D (6 bases). The CDR3 DNA is TGTGCCAGCTCGCGGACAGAAAATTCACCCCTCCACTTT. Translating it yields CASSRTENSPLHF.